This section outlines one TCR beta chain sequence together with its context. These data belong to a study of post-analysis software for immune sequencing data. This CDR3 spans 13 amino acids. Trimming took 2 bases from V and 4 from J, leaving 8 bases between them. Germline CDR1 and CDR2: MNHEY and SVGAGI. cDNA libraries of TCR beta carried unique molecular identifiers. TCRdb ran MiXCR on the PCR reads and lists one entry per CDR3 protein. The sample lists over 150,000 distinct CDR3 sequences, around 36% seen once, with under 30% in the top ten. The source is a girl between 5 and 17 years old with multiple sclerosis. The sequences come from blood, collected after autologous hematopoietic stem cell transplantation. The chain recombines TRBV6-5 with TRBJ1-1; perhaps TRBD1 as D (5 bases). Written as DNA, the CDR3 is TGTGCCAGCAGTTACGCAGGGTTCACTGAAGCTTTCTTT. Its protein is CASSYAGFTEAFF.